Included here is one TCR beta chain sequence, with context. Adults between roughly 18 and 100 years of age took part from fewer than 30 US areas. Self-reported history from a screening survey and questionnaire set each donor's cohort. Among Cohort 3 donors, those recovered had two negative PCRs, clearance, or symptom resolution. This entry is derived from a study of blood T cell repertoires in COVID-19. The overall study: The cDNA or gDNA used as material had been derived from T cells, B-cell-depleted T cells, or PBMCs.

The method was immunoSEQ multiplex PCR; TCRdb's version includes in-frame clones alone and lacks a portion of them. The sample gives roughly 330,000 clones, over 75% of which show up once; approximately 5% is in the top ten. Trimming cost V 0 bases and J 5 bases, with 15 bases left between them. This CDR3 has 16 residues. CDR1 and CDR2 (germline): SGHRS, YFSETQ. Input material: PBMCs or T cells enriched from blood (not recorded which). This receptor was obtained from a woman in her twenties or thirties who had recovered from COVID-19. This chain links TRBV5-1 with TRBJ1-5; possibly TRBD1 for D (5 bases). The CDR3 protein is CASSLALAGTDQPQHF. The CDR3 nucleotides are TGCGCCAGCAGCTTGGCCTTGGCAGGGACTGATCAGCCCCAGCATTTT.